Listed below are T cell receptor beta chains from one sample, sequenced in a study of blood T cell repertoires in COVID-19. TCRdb's copy holds only in-frame clones and misses some; the assay was immunoSEQ multiplex PCR. In the table there are about 260,000 clones, 85% to 90% of which are singletons. Material for sequencing was peripheral blood. The receptors shown here come from a middle-aged woman who had recovered from COVID-19. Both conserved end residues are part of each CDR3. The D gene is left open where the match is weak. Some rows mark clone size as missing; the rest say once, few, many or name a class of expanded clone.

v_gene,abundance,d_gene,j_gene,CDR3nt,CDR3aa
TRBV25-1,-,-,TRBJ2-5,TGTGCCAGCAGTGAATCTAGCCCCTATGTCCAAGAGACCCAGTACTTC,CASSESSPYVQETQYF
TRBV12-3/TRBV12-4,-,-,TRBJ2-7,TGTGCCAGCAGTTTAGACAGGCCCTACGAGCAGTACTTC,CASSLDRPYEQYF
TRBV20-1,-,-,TRBJ1-4,TGCAGTGCTTGGGACAACGAAAAACTGTTTTTT,CSAWDNEKLFF
TRBV6-1,-,-,TRBJ1-1,TGTGCCAGCAGTGAATTTTCGCGGGTTAGACTAGGGAGAGCTTTCTTT,CASSEFSRVRLGRAFF
TRBV30,-,-,TRBJ1-2,TGTGCCTGGAGTCCGGGTGACGACTACACCTTC,CAWSPGDDYTF
TRBV6-6,-,-,TRBJ1-2,TGTGCCAGCAGTTACTCGGGAGACAACTATGGCTACACCTTC,CASSYSGDNYGYTF
TRBV29-1,-,-,TRBJ1-1,TGCAGCGTTGAAGGATCGGCGGGGGCAAACACTGAAGCTTTCTTT,CSVEGSAGANTEAFF
TRBV25-1,-,-,TRBJ2-5,TGTGCCAGCAGTCCACGGACAGCAGAGACCCAGTACTTC,CASSPRTAETQYF
TRBV3-1/TRBV3-2,-,-,TRBJ2-3,TGTGCCAGCAGCTCGGTCTCAACCCCTAGAGATACGCAGTATTTT,CASSSVSTPRDTQYF
TRBV6-5,-,-,TRBJ1-1,TGTGCCAGCAGACAGGGAATCACTGAAGCTTTCTTT,CASRQGITEAFF
TRBV6-5,few,TRBD1,TRBJ1-1,TGTGCCAGCACCACCCAGGGGGGTGGCACTGAAGCTTTCTTT,CASTTQGGGTEAFF
TRBV9,once,-,TRBJ1-3,TGTGCCAGCAGCGTGGGACACCTCTCTGGAAACACCATATATTTT,CASSVGHLSGNTIYF
TRBV6-2/TRBV6-3,-,-,TRBJ2-3,TGTGCCAGCAGTTGGCCAGATACGCAGTATTTT,CASSWPDTQYF
TRBV5-8,-,TRBD2,TRBJ2-1,TGTGCCAGCAGCCCAGGGACTAGCCGAAGCTCCTACAATGAGCAGTTCTTC,CASSPGTSRSSYNEQFF
TRBV5-8,-,TRBD1,TRBJ2-5,TGTGCCAGCAGCTTGGGGGACAGGGCGTACCAAGAGACCCAGTACTTC,CASSLGDRAYQETQYF
TRBV5-1,few,-,TRBJ2-7,TGCGCCAGCAGCTTGGCCGAGGCAGGGGCTAACTACGAGCAGTACTTC,CASSLAEAGANYEQYF
TRBV6-4,-,TRBD1,TRBJ2-7,TGTGCCAGCAGTGACTCGGACAGGGGCGAGCAGTACTTC,CASSDSDRGEQYF
TRBV9,-,TRBD1,TRBJ1-2,TGTGCCAGCAGCAGGGACAGAATTACTAACTATGGCTACACCTTC,CASSRDRITNYGYTF
TRBV18,-,TRBD2,TRBJ2-3,TGTGCCAGCTCACTGGGCCAGCGGGGAAGCACAGATACGCAGTATTTT,CASSLGQRGSTDTQYF
TRBV25-1,-,TRBD1,TRBJ1-1,TGTGCCAGCAGTGCCCTTGGAAGGGGGCGCGACACTGAAGCTTTCTTT,CASSALGRGRDTEAFF
TRBV4-1,-,-,TRBJ2-3,TGCGCCAGCAGCCAAGAAGGCCCCAGCGAGTGGCAGTATTTT,CASSQEGPSEWQYF
TRBV27,-,TRBD1,TRBJ1-6,TGTGCCAGCGGGACAGGTCGATCACCCCTCCACTTT,CASGTGRSPLHF
TRBV2,-,-,TRBJ2-6,TGTGCCAGCGGTACGGGTCTCACCCAAAGCTCTGGGGCCAACGTCCTGACTTTC,CASGTGLTQSSGANVLTF
TRBV20-1,-,-,TRBJ1-6,TGCAGTGCTAGTCCCGGTCTGAATTCACCCCTCCACTTT,CSASPGLNSPLHF
TRBV5-6,-,-,TRBJ2-1,TGTGCCAGCAGCCCGTCCGGAACAGGGTACAATGAGCAGTTCTTC,CASSPSGTGYNEQFF
TRBV6-5,-,TRBD2,TRBJ2-3,TGTGCCAGCAGCCGCTATAGCGGGGGGAGAGATACGCAGTATTTT,CASSRYSGGRDTQYF
TRBV18,once,-,TRBJ2-7,TGTGCCAGCTCACCACTCCCGGAGTCGGTAACCGAGCAGTACTTC,CASSPLPESVTEQYF
TRBV6-4,-,-,TRBJ1-4,TGTGCCAGCAGGGGGACTGGGAATCAAAAACTGTTTTTT,CASRGTGNQKLFF
TRBV4-3,-,TRBD1,TRBJ1-2,TGCGCCAGCAGCACGCGTAGACAGGGTGGCTACACCTTC,CASSTRRQGGYTF
TRBV19,once,TRBD1,TRBJ2-7,TGTGCCAGTAGTAACCCCGACAGGGGTAGATCCTACGAGCAGTACTTC,CASSNPDRGRSYEQYF
TRBV27,-,-,TRBJ2-2,TGTGCCAGCAGAAGGTGGGAGCTAGCGAACACCGGGGAGCTGTTTTTT,CASRRWELANTGELFF
TRBV2,few,-,TRBJ1-6,TGTGCCAGCACCAATGAGGTCTTGTCACCCCTCCACTTT,CASTNEVLSPLHF
TRBV12-3/TRBV12-4,-,-,TRBJ1-1,TGTGCCAGCAGTCCCCTGGGGGGAACTGAAGCTTTCTTT,CASSPLGGTEAFF
TRBV5-1,-,TRBD1,TRBJ1-2,TGCGCCAGTAACCTATACCCGGGACAGGGAAACAACTATGGCTACACCTTC,CASNLYPGQGNNYGYTF
TRBV9,-,-,TRBJ1-4,TGTGCCAGCAGCGTAGGCCTGGCTGAAAAACTGTTTTTT,CASSVGLAEKLFF
TRBV6-5,-,-,TRBJ1-1,TGTGCCAGCAGTTCCCATAGTGGGGGGAGGACAGAAGCTTTCTTT,CASSSHSGGRTEAFF
TRBV7-6,-,TRBD1,TRBJ2-5,TGTGCCAGCAGCTTAGCGACCGGGACAGGGGTAGAGACCCAGTACTTC,CASSLATGTGVETQYF
TRBV5-4,few,TRBD1,TRBJ1-2,TGTGCCAGCAGCCCTGACAGGGCTGGCTACACCTTC,CASSPDRAGYTF
TRBV5-1,-,TRBD1,TRBJ2-7,TGCGCCAGCAGAACCGTCCCAGGGGGCCTTAGCGAGCAGTACTTC,CASRTVPGGLSEQYF
TRBV3-1/TRBV3-2,once,TRBD1,TRBJ2-7,TGTGCCAGCACCCGACACGGGACAGGGGACGAGCAGTACTTC,CASTRHGTGDEQYF
TRBV5-8,-,-,TRBJ1-1,TGTGCCAGCAGCCCTACCTCCGACACTCGGAACACTGAAGCTTTCTTT,CASSPTSDTRNTEAFF
TRBV7-9,-,TRBD1,TRBJ1-4,TGTGCCAGCAGCTGGGGGACAGGGGATGAAAAACTGTTTTTT,CASSWGTGDEKLFF
TRBV5-1,-,-,TRBJ2-5,TGCGCCAGCTGCTCCGGGACTCTTAAAGAGACCCAGTACTTC,CASCSGTLKETQYF
TRBV4-1,few,TRBD1,TRBJ2-7,TGCGCCAGCAGCCAAGATCCGGGACAGGGCCCCTACGAGCAGTACTTC,CASSQDPGQGPYEQYF
TRBV9,-,-,TRBJ1-2,TGTGCCAGCAGCGTAGCAGGGGTCGGCGGCTACACCTTC,CASSVAGVGGYTF
TRBV7-2,-,TRBD1,TRBJ2-7,TGTGCCAGCAGCTCGGACAGGGGGAACGAGCAGTACTTC,CASSSDRGNEQYF
TRBV5-1,-,-,TRBJ2-3,TGCGCCAGCAGCTTGGAGAGGCTGGATACGCAGTATTTT,CASSLERLDTQYF
TRBV27,once,-,TRBJ1-1,TGTGCCAGCAGTTTATCGGGGCTGACAGAAGCTTTCTTT,CASSLSGLTEAFF
TRBV10-3,-,-,TRBJ1-1,TGTGCCATCAGAAACCGGGAGGGGTACACTGAAGCTTTCTTT,CAIRNREGYTEAFF